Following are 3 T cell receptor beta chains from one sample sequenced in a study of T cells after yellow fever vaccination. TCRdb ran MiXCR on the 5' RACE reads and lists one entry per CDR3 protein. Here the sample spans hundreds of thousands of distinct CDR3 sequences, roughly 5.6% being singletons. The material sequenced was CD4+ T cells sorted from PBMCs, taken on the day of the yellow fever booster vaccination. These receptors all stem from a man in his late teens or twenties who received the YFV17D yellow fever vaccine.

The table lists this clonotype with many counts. The CDR3 sequence is CASVEGSHTDTQYF. The CDR3 coding sequence is TGCGCCAGCGTAGAGGGATCTCACACAGATACGCAGTATTTT. The rearrangement links TRBV5-1 to TRBJ2-3, with D tentatively TRBD2 (5 bases). The V and J ends lost 7 bases and 2 bases respectively, with 14 bases between them. Germline-derived CDR1 and CDR2 are SGHRS and YFSETQ. The CDR3 has 14 residues.

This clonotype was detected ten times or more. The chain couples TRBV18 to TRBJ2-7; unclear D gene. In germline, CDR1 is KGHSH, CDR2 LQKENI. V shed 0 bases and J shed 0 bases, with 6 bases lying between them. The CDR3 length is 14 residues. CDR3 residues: CASSPPYTSYEQYF. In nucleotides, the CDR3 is TGTGCCAGCTCACCACCTTACACCTCCTACGAGCAGTACTTC.

CDR3 in amino acids: CASSLDGAGRSYEQYV. The DNA of the CDR3 is TGTGCCAGCAGCTTAGATGGCGCAGGGAGGTCCTACGAGCAGTACGTC. V and J are TRBV7-8 and TRBJ2-7; possible D gene TRBD2, 6 bases. The CDR3 is 16 residues long. With 1 base removed from V and 1 base from J, the gap between germline ends came to 14 bases. CDR1 is SGHVS and CDR2 is FQNEAQ in the germline V gene.